One and the same sample provided the 2 T cell receptor beta chains below, sequenced in a study of breast tumors, draining lymph nodes, adjacent tissues. TCRdb re-analysed the multiplex PCR reads in MiXCR, keeping a single row per CDR3 protein. The data show fewer than 200,000 distinct CDR3 sequences, 33% seen once. Axillary draining lymph nodes of breast cancer patients supplied the node samples. The sample taken for sequencing was axillary lymph node tissue. These receptors all come from a female donor with breast cancer. Some clones in this sample may be carry-over from other donors' samples.

Ten or more counts support this clonotype. The chain combines TRBV29-1 with TRBJ2-1, with a weak D call TRBD1 (6 bases). This CDR3 is 14 amino acids long. V lost 0 bases and J lost 5, with 11 bases in between. CDR1 is SQVTM and CDR2 is ANQGSEA in the germline V gene. Here the CDR3 reads CSVEDGTGNNEQFF. The DNA for the CDR3 is TGCAGCGTTGAAGACGGTACAGGGAACAATGAGCAGTTCTTC.

As concerns this clonotype: One base away lies a much larger clone, so this may be a sequencing read error. The chain has TRBV12-3 or TRBV12-4 and TRBJ1-3; D gene uncertain. This CDR3 is built from 15 residues. CDR3 coding DNA: TGTGCCAGCGGTTTCAAGAAGGGCCCTGGAAACACCATATATTTT. Translating gives CASGFKKGPGNTIYF.